This T cell receptor beta chain was sequenced during a study of T cells in tuberculosis. Notes on the study in general: Shorter CDR3-alpha in active tuberculosis partly drove smaller distances.

V was shortened by 3 bases and J by 0 bases, with 18 bases between the two germline ends. This CDR3 comprises 17 residues. Germline loops: CDR1 MGHRA, CDR2 YSYEKL. Here immunoSEQ multiplex PCR was the method, and the copy in TCRdb shows in-frame clones only, minus some. The table lists around 45,000 clones, around 94% of them singletons. In the case of this clone: Antigen: not known.

The J gene is TRBJ2-7, the V gene TRBV4-1; unclear D gene. The clonotype originates from a donor aged 10-29 years with latent tuberculosis or without tuberculosis infection. Some clones in this sample may be carry-over from other donors' samples. Sequencing was done on a sample of PBMCs. The CDR3 spells CASSQGVVLGGSYEQYF. The CDR3 DNA sequence: TGCGCCAGCAGCCAGGGCGTTGTGTTGGGTGGCTCCTACGAGCAGTACTTC.